The entry that follows covers one TCR beta chain sequence. Its antigen is unknown. Sequence at one end of the junction differs from germline and may be a read error. This sample is part of a study of OX40 agonist ivuxolimab in advanced cancers. Produced via immunoSEQ multiplex PCR; TCRdb's table is partial and in-frame only. The table lists 20,000 to 30,000 clones, just over 85% of them singletons. From germline, CDR1 is MNHEY and CDR2 SVGAGI. The CDR3 has 14 amino acids. Findings of the study overall: Individuals who were partial responders at 0.1-3.0 mg/kg had clonal expansion that ranked among the lowest.

The sequence was obtained from an adult with an advanced solid tumor such as melanoma, head and neck, liver or kidney cancer. This chain connects TRBV6-5 to TRBJ2-3; D uncertain. The specimen was CD4+ or CD8+ T cells sorted from blood, collected in a trial of the OX40 agonist ivuxolimab. For the CDR3, the DNA is TGTGCCAGCAGCCCTACTATAAGCACAAATACGCAGTATTTT. This sequence encodes CASSPTISTNTQYF.